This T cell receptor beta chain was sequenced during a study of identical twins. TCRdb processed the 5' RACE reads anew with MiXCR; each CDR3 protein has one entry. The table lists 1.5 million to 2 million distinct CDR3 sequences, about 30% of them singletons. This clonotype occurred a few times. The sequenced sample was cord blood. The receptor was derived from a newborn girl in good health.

The CDR3 loop reads CASSAQKDDYEQYF. CDR3 nucleotides: TGTGCCAGCAGCGCCCAAAAGGATGACTACGAGCAGTACTTC. The chain links TRBV7-9 to TRBJ2-7; D not certain. The V gene lost 5 bases and the J gene lost 3 bases, with 14 bases spanning the gap. This CDR3 has 14 residues. Germline V lookup: CDR1 SEHNR, CDR2 FQNEAQ (reference sequence).